This T cell receptor beta chain stems from a study of Graves' ophthalmopathy and Graves' hyperthyroidism. Study-wide results and limits: Clonotypes were expanded in thyroid at above 0.001 frequency, and most also appeared in blood.

RNA transcripts were the source from which TCR beta CDR3 regions were amplified. HTBI primers primed a first-round RT-PCR, and a second-round multiplex PCR followed. TCRdb fed the multiplex PCR reads into MiXCR, producing one record per CDR3 protein. The data show approximately 160,000 distinct CDR3 sequences, 39% seen once. The CDR3 is made up of 13 amino acids. V lost 5 bases, J lost 8 bases, and 7 bases stayed unmatched. The germline gives CDR1 LNHDA, CDR2 SQIVND (reference sequence). Those donors who had ophthalmopathy presented with moderate-to-severe activity, a CAS of ≥3, a NOSPECS of ≥4 and a duration under 3 months. From fresh peripheral blood, approximately 10 ml in volume, the PBMCs were obtained. This clonotype was picked up many times. Its antigen is undetermined.

The TCR originated in a young man with Graves' ophthalmopathy. The chain links TRBV19 to TRBJ1-2; 8 nucleotides match TRBD1. Sample: peripheral blood. The CDR3 sequence is CASSPRTGWGYTF. CDR3 bases: TGTGCCAGTAGTCCCCGGACAGGGTGGGGCTACACCTTC.